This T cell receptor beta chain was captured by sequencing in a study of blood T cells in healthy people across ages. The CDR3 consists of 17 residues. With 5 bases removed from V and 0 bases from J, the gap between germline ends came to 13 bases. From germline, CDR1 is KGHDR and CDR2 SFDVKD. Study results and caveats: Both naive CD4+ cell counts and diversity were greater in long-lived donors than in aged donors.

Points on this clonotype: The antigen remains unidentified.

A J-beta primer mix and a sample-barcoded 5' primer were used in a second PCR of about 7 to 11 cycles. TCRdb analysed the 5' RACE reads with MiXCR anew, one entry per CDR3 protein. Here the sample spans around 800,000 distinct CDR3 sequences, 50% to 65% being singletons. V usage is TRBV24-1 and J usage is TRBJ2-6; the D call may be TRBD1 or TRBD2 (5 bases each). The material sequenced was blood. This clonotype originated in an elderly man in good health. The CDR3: CATSAFSGTSGANVLTF. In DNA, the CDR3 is TGTGCCACCAGTGCCTTCTCCGGGACCTCTGGGGCCAACGTCCTGACTTTC.